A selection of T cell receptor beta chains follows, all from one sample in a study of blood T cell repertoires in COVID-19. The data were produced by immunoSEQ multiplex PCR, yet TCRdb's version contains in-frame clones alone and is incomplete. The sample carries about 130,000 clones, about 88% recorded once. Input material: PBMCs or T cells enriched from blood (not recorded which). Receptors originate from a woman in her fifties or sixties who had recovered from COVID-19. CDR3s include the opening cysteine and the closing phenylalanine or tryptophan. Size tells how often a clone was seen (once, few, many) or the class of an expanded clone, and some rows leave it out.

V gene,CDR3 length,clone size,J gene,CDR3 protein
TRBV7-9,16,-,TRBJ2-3,CASTISSGGRPDTQYF
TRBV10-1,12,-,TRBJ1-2,CASSGTNYGYTF
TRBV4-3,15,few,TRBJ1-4,CASSQTNFADEKLFF
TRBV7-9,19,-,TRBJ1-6,CASSLGDRGRSSYNSPLHF
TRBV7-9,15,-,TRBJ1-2,CASSLAGQGSWGYTF
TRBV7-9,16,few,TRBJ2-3,CASSFGVAGGTDTQYF
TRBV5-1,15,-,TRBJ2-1,CASSLELASTGEQFF
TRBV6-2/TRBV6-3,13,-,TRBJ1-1,CASSLSLATEAFF
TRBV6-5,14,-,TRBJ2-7,CASSYARGIYEQYF
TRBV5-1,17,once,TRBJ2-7,CASYTVLGIVGGYEQYF
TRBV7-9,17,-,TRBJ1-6,CASSPPGSGERYSPLHF
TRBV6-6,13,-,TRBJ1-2,CASSRTENYGYTF
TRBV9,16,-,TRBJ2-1,CASSVYQSGRYNEQFF
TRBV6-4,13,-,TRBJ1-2,CASSADGVVGYTF
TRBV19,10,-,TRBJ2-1,CASSIKWQFF
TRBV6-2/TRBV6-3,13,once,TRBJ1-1,CASSSDRYTEAFF
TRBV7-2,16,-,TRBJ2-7,CASSLVGGGPPYEQYF
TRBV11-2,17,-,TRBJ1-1,CASSFSSGGMVNTEAFF
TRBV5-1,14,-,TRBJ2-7,CASSLDRGSYEQYF
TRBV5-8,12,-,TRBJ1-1,CASSLGTGEAFF
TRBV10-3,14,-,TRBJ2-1,CAISESDRGFMPFF
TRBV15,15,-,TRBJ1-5,CATSRGQFSNQPQHF
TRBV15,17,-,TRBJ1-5,CATSPTDWRHSNQPQHF
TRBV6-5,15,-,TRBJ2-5,CASSDGQDNWETQYF
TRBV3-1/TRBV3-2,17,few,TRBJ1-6,CASSQDPPTGGISPLHF
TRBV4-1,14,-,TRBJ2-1,CASSPWTTDNEQFF
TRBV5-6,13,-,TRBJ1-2,CASSLERPYGYTF
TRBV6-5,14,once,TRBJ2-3,CASSGSGAPDTQYF
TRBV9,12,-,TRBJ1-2,CASSVEGDGYTF
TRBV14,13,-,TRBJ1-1,CASSQVASPRAFF
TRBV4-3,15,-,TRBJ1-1,CASSQDPGGRTEAFF
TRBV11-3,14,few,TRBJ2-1,CASSLEYSYNEQFF
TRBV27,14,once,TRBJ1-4,CASSFELNNEKLFF
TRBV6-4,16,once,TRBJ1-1,CASTVAGGIRLTEAFF
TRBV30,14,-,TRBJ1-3,CAWSRGGAGNTIYF
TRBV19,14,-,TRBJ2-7,CASSQGGRSYEQYF
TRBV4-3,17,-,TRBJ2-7,CASRDSQRLPSSYEQYF
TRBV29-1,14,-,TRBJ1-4,CSVVVDSVSEKLFF
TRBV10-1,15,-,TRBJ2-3,CASSRTSGGPDTQYF
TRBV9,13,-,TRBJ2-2,CASQRGTTGELFF
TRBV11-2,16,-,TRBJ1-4,CASTIQGIGANEKLFF
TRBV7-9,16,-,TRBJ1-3,CASSPRGTHSGNTIYF
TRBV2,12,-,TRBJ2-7,CASRRGQPEQYF
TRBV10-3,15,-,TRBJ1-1,CAISDPTNMNTEAFF
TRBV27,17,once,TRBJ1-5,CASSLIWDRGLNQPQHF
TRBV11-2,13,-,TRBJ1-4,CASSLDPDEKLFF
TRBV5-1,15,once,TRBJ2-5,CASSTGQGARETQYF
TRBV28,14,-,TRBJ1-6,CASSPGTDNSPLHF
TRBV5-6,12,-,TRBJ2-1,CASSLAGNEQFF
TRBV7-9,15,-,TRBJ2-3,CASPRGGLGTDTQYF
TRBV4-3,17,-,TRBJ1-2,CASSQDSGQGAIYGYTF
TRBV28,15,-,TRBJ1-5,CASSPTGGINQPQHF
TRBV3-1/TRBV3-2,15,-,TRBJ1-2,CASSQDGRVSSGYTF
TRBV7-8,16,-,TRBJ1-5,CASSPDTAYSNQPQHF
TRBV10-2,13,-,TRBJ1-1,CASSDSRNTEAFF
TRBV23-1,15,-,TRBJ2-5,CASSQSGRGKETQYF
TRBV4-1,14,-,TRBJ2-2,CASSLQGNNGELFF
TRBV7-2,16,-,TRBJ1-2,CASSQQSRDKEYGYTF
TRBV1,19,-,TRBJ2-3,CTSSRLTSGGPRYTDTQYF